These T cell receptor beta chains were read from a single sample in a study of neurological immune-mediated disorders. Via MiXCR, TCRdb re-called the 5' RACE reads, giving one row per CDR3 protein. Here the sample spans more than 35,000 distinct CDR3 sequences, roughly 6% being singletons. Specimen: CD4+ T cells from blood. The receptors derive from a middle-aged woman in good health. CDR3s include the opening cysteine and the closing phenylalanine or tryptophan. Each record gives: clone size, V gene, D gene, J gene, CDR3 DNA, CDR3 protein. D genes are given only for firm matches. Clone size is given as once, few or many counts, or a class when the clone is expanded.

many,TRBV28,-,TRBJ2-5,TGTGCCAGCAGCAACACAAAGCAAGAGACCCAGTACTTC,CASSNTKQETQYF
many,TRBV5-5,-,TRBJ1-5,TGTGCCAGCAGCTTGAATTTCGACAGGACGAGCAATCAGCCCCAGCATTTT,CASSLNFDRTSNQPQHF
many,TRBV5-1,TRBD2,TRBJ2-7,TGCGCCAGCAGCTTTAGCGGGAGCCTCACCTACGAGCAGTACTTC,CASSFSGSLTYEQYF
many,TRBV20-1,-,TRBJ2-5,TGCAGTGTTAGGGACTCCAAACGACCTCAAGAGACCCAGTACTTC,CSVRDSKRPQETQYF
many,TRBV20-1,-,TRBJ2-7,TGCAGTGCTAGATATCTCGGCAACTCCTACGAGCAGTACTTC,CSARYLGNSYEQYF
many,TRBV7-8,TRBD2,TRBJ2-5,TGTGCCAGCAGTCAAAAAGGACTAGCGGTTCTAGAGACCCAGTACTTC,CASSQKGLAVLETQYF
many,TRBV20-1,-,TRBJ1-1,TGCAGTGCTAGAGACCCCAAGGACACTGAAGCTTTCTTT,CSARDPKDTEAFF
many,TRBV5-1,-,TRBJ2-1,TGCGCCAGCAGCTTACTAGGGTCCTACAATGAGCAGTTCTTC,CASSLLGSYNEQFF
many,TRBV10-2,-,TRBJ2-7,TGCGCCAGCAGTGAGGGCTTGGGGCGATACGAGCAGTACTTC,CASSEGLGRYEQYF
many,TRBV5-1,TRBD2,TRBJ2-5,TGCGCCAGCAGCTTGGCCGGTCGGGAGGGCCGTGAGACCCAGTACTTC,CASSLAGREGRETQYF
many,TRBV7-9,TRBD2,TRBJ2-1,TGTGCCAGCAGCTCCTTCGGCGGGAGGACATACAATGAGCAGTTCTTC,CASSSFGGRTYNEQFF